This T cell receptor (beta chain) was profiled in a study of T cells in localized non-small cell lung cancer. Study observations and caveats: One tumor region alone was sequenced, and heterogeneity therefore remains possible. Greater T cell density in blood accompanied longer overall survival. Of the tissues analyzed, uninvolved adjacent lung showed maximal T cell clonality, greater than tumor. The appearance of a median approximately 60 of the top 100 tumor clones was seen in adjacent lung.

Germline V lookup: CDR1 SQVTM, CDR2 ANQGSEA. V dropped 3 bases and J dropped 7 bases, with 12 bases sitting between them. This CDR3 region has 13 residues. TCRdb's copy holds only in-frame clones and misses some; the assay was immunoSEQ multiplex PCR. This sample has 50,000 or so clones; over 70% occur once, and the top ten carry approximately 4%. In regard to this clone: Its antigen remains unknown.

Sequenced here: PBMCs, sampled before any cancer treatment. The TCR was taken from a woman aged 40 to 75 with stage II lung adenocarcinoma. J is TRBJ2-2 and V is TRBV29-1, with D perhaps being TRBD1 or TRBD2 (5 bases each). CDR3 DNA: TGCAGCGTTGACGTAGCGCAGGGCGGGGAGCTGTTTTTT. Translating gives CSVDVAQGGELFF.